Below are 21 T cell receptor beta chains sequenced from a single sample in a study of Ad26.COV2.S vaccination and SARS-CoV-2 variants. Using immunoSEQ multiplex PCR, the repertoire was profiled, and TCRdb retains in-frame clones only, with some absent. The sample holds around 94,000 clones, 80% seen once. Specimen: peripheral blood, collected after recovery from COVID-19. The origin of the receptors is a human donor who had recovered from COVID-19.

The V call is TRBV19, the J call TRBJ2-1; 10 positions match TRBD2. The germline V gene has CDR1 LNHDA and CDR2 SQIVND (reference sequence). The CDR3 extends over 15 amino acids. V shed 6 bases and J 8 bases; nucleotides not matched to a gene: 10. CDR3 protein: CASSTLAGVGDEQFF. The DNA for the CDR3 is TGTGCCAGTAGCACTCTAGCGGGGGTCGGCGATGAGCAGTTCTTC.

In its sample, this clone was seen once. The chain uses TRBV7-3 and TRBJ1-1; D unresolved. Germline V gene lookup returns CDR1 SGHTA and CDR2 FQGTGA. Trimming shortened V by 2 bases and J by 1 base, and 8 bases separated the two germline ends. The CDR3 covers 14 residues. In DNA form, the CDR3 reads TGTGCCAGCAGCTTAGATTCCGGGAACACTGAAGCTTTCTTT. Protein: CASSLDSGNTEAFF. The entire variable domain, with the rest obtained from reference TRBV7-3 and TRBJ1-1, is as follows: GAGVSQTPSNKVTEKGKYVELRCDPISGHTALYWYRQSLGQGPEFLIYFQGTGAADDSGLPNDRFFAVRPEGSVSTLKIQRTERGDSAVYLCASSLDSGNTEAFFGQGTRLTVV.

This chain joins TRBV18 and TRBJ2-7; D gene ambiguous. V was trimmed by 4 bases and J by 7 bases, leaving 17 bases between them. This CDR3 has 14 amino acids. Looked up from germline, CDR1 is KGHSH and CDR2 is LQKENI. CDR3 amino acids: CASSQLRGPKEQYF. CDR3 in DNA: TGTGCCAGCTCACAACTACGAGGTCCGAAAGAGCAGTACTTC.

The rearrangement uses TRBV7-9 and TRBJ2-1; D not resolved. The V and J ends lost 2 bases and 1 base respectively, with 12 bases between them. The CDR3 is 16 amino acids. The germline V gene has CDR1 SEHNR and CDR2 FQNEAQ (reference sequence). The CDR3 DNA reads TGTGCCAGCAGCTTATCCCAAGGGCGTTCCTACAATGAGCAGTTCTTC. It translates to CASSLSQGRSYNEQFF.

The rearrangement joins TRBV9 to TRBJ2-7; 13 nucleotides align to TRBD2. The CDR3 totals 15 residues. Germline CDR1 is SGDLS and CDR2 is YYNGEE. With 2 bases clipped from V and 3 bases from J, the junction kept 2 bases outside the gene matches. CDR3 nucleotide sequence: TGTGCCAGCAGCGTGGGACTAGCGGGGAACTACGAGCAGTACTTC. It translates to CASSVGLAGNYEQYF.

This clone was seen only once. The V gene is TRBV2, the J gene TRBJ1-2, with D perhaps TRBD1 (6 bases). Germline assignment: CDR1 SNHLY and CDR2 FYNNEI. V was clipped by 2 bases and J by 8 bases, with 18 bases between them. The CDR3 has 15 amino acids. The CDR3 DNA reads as TGTGCCAGCAGTGAATGGTTTCGGGGGGCGAAGGGCTACACCTTC. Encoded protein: CASSEWFRGAKGYTF.

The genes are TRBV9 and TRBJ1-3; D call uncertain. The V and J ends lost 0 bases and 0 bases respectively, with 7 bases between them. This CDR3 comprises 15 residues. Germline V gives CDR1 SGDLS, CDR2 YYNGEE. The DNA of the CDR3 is TGTGCCAGCAGCGTAGCGGCTGACTCTGGAAACACCATATATTTT. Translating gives CASSVAADSGNTIYF.

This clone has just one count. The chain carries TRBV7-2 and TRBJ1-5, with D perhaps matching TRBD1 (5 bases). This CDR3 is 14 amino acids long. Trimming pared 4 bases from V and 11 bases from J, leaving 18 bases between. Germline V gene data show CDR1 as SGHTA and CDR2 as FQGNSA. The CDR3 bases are TGTGCCAGCAGCTCACCCCCTGGGGGATTAGCCCAGCATTTT. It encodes CASSSPPGGLAQHF.

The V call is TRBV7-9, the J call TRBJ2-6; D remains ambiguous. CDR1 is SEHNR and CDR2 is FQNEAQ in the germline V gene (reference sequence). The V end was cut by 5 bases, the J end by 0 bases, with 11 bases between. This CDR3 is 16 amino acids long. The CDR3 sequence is CASSPHPSSGANVLTF. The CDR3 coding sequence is TGTGCCAGCAGCCCGCACCCGAGCTCTGGGGCCAACGTCCTGACTTTC.

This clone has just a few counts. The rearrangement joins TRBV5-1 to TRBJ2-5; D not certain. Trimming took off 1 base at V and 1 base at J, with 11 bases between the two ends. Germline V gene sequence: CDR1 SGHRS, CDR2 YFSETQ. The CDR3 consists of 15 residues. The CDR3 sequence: CASSLTIPSQETQYF. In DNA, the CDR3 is TGCGCCAGCAGCTTGACGATACCCTCCCAAGAGACCCAGTACTTC.

CDR3 region: CASSIPGAAQPQHF. The CDR3 nucleotides read TGTGCCAGCAGTATCCCCGGGGCAGCTCAGCCCCAGCATTTT. The chain couples TRBV28 to TRBJ1-5; the D gene is possibly TRBD1 (5 bases). Germline CDR1 is MDHEN and CDR2 is SYDVKM. The CDR3 has 14 residues. Trimming left V 5 bases short and J 6 bases short, with 14 bases between.

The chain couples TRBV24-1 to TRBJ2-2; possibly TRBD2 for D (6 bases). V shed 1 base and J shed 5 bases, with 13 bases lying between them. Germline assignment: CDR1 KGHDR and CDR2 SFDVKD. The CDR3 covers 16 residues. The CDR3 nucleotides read TGTGCCACCAGTGATTTAACGCATGGAGGGACCGGGGAGCTGTTTTTT. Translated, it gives CATSDLTHGGTGELFF.

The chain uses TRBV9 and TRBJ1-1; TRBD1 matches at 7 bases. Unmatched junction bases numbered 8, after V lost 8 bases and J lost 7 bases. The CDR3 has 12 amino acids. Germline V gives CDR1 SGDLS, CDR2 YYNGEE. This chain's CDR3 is CASRGGSGEAFF. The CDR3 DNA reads TGTGCCAGTCGAGGGGGCTCGGGTGAAGCTTTCTTT.

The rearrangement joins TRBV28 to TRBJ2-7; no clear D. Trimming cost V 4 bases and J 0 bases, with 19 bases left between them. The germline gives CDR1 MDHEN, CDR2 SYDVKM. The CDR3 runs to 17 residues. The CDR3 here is CASSSPSRGESSYEQYF. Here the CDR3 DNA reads TGTGCCAGCAGTTCCCCGAGCCGCGGAGAGAGCTCCTACGAGCAGTACTTC.

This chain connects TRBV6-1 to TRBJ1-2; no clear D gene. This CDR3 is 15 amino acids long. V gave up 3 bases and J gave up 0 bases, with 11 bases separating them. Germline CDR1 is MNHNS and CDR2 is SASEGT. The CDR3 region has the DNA TGTGCCAGCAGTGATTATGGCCAAGCTAACTATGGCTACACCTTC. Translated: CASSDYGQANYGYTF.

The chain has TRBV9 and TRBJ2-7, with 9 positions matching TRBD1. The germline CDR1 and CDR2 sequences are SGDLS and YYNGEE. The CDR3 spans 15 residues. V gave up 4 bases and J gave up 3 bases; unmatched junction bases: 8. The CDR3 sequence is CASSPGQGGFYEQYF. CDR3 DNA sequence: TGTGCCAGCAGCCCGGGACAGGGCGGGTTCTACGAGCAGTACTTC.

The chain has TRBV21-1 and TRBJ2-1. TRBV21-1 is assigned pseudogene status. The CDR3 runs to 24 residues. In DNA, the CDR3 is TGTGCCAGCAGCAAAAACGGGCAGGAGCGAAGATCGTTTAGGACCTTAATGGATGCGGATGAGCAGTTCTTC. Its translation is CASSKNGQERRSFRTLMDADEQFF.

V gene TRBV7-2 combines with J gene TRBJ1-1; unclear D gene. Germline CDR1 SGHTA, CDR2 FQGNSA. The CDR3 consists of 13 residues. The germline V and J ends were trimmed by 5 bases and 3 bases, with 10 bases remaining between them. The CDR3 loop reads CASSPQVDTEAFF. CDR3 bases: TGTGCCAGCAGCCCCCAAGTGGACACTGAAGCTTTCTTT.

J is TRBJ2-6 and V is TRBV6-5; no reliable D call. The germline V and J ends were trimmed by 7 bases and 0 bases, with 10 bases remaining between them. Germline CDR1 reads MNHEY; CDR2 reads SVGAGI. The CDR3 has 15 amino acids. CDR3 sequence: CASTLVYSGANVLTF. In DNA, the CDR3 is TGTGCCAGCACCCTCGTATACTCTGGGGCCAACGTCCTGACTTTC.

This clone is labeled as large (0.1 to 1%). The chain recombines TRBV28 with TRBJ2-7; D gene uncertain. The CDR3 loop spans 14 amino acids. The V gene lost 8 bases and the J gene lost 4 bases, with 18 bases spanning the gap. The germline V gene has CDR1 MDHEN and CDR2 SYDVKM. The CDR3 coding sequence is TGTGCCAGCCGGTTCATTGGGCTAAGGTACGAGCAGTACTTC. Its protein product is CASRFIGLRYEQYF.

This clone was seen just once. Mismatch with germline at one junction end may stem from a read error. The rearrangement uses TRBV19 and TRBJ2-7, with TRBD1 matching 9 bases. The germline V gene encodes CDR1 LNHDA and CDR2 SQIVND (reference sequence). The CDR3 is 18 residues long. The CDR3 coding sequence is TGTGCCAGTAGTATGGTTTTGAGCGGACAGGGGATCTCCCACGAGCAGTACTTC. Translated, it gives CASSMVLSGQGISHEQYF.